This T cell receptor (beta chain) came from a study of cytomegalovirus exposure and HLA in healthy donors. Points from the study as a whole: Some TCR beta chains (around 160 of them) were listed as cytomegalovirus-associated.

Use of 60 Vbeta and 13 Jbeta primers characterized the PCR. In the authors' methods: An analysis that came later counted approximately 76 million unique TCR beta chains, roughly 11 million shared. Clones were sequenced by immunoSEQ multiplex PCR, and TCRdb holds only the in-frame ones, with some missing. Clone size and V and J calls were adopted from that table, with D and trimming inferred from the DNA. This sample has 93,000 or so clones, with around three quarters found just once. In regard to this clone: The antigen remains unidentified.

The receptor's source is a man in his fifties in good health and CMV-seropositive. The sequenced material came from PBMCs.

The CDR3 sequence is CASARPGNKGGELFF. CDR3 coding DNA: TGTGCCAGCGCGCGCCCCGGGAACAAGGGCGGGGAGCTGTTTTTT. V is TRBV11-3 and J is TRBJ2-2; maybe TRBD2 (5 bases). This CDR3 is 15 amino acids long. Trimming cost V 8 bases and J 7 bases, with 20 bases left between them. Germline V gives CDR1 SGHNT, CDR2 YENEEA.